What follows are 2 T cell receptor beta chains derived from one specimen sequenced in a study of beta chain features in type 1 diabetes. The isolated RNA, all of it, was reverse transcribed, so expressed TCRB transcripts were what got sequenced. Assay: immunoSEQ multiplex PCR; the TCRdb copy retains only in-frame clones and omits some. The profile shows hundreds of thousands of clones, 15% to 19% of them singletons. Material for sequencing was naive CD4+ T cells from blood. These TCRs come from a man aged 18-30 years in good health.

The chain links TRBV4-2 to TRBJ1-1; 7 bases are a match to TRBD1. Germline lookup yields CDR1 LGHNA and CDR2 YNFKEQ. Trimming cost V 0 bases and J 5 bases; bases outside gene matches: 6. CDR3 length equals 15 residues. CDR3 in amino acids: CASSQEGRGRTEAFF. The CDR3 bases are TGTGCCAGCAGCCAAGAAGGCAGGGGGAGGACTGAAGCTTTCTTT.

This clone was recorded a few times. The chain couples TRBV5-1 to TRBJ1-1; 8 positions match TRBD1. There are 13 residues in the CDR3. Germline V lookup: CDR1 SGHRS, CDR2 YFSETQ. The V and J ends lost 5 bases and 1 base, in that order; junction bases with no gene match: 1. CDR3 DNA sequence: TGCGCCAGCAGACAGGGGGAGAACACTGAAGCTTTCTTT. Its translation: CASRQGENTEAFF.